This passage covers 5 T cell receptor beta chains from one sample sequenced in a study of blood T cell repertoires in COVID-19. Sequencing used immunoSEQ multiplex PCR; TCRdb keeps in-frame clones, though not all of them. The sample yields fewer than 350,000 clones, approximately 88% seen once. Sequencing input: peripheral blood. The receptor source for this set is a woman in her 30s with COVID-19, enrolled during active disease.

This clone has a single count. V and J are TRBV27 and TRBJ1-1; D possibly corresponds to TRBD1 (6 bases). Germline values: CDR1 MNHEY, CDR2 SMNVEV (reference sequence). With 4 bases removed from V and 11 bases from J, the gap between germline ends came to 17 bases. The CDR3 has 13 residues. CDR3 sequence: CASSSDRRTTAFF. CDR3 in DNA: TGTGCCAGCAGTTCGGACAGAAGAACGACGGCTTTCTTT.

For this clone: The sample has other DNA sequences that encode this CDR3 too. This chain uses TRBV6-5 with TRBJ1-1; a weak D match, TRBD1 (5 bases). V was clipped by 8 bases and J by 3 bases, with 7 bases between them. Germline V gene sequence: CDR1 MNHEY, CDR2 SVGAGI. The CDR3 sequence is 11 residues long. In DNA form, the CDR3 reads TGTGCCAGCTCCAGGGACACTGAAGCTTTCTTT. It translates to CASSRDTEAFF.

The rearrangement joins TRBV27 to TRBJ2-2, with unresolved D. V lost 6 bases to trimming and J lost 5 bases, with 7 bases between them. Germline V CDR1 and CDR2: MNHEY, SMNVEV (reference sequence). The CDR3 has 12 residues. The CDR3 loop is CASRRLTGELFF. CDR3 nucleotide sequence: TGTGCCAGCAGACGGTTGACCGGGGAGCTGTTTTTT.

The chain employs TRBV18 and TRBJ2-1, with 12 bases that match TRBD2. J lost 14 bases, V lost 1 base, and 6 bases had no gene match. This CDR3 has 14 amino acids. CDR1 and CDR2 (germline): KGHSH, LQKENI. The CDR3 is CASSPRLAGVVKFF. The CDR3 nucleotides read TGTGCCAGCTCACCACGACTAGCGGGGGTCGTAAAGTTCTTC.

This clone was counted only a few times. This chain joins TRBV19 and TRBJ1-5, with D maybe TRBD1 (6 bases). V was clipped by 3 bases and J by 10 bases, with 16 bases between them. The CDR3 length is 14 residues. Germline lookup yields CDR1 LNHDA and CDR2 SQIVND (reference sequence). Here the CDR3 DNA reads TGTGCCAGTAGTATCCAGGGGACAAGGGCTCCCCAGCATTTT. This encodes CASSIQGTRAPQHF. Looking up the rest from reference TRBV19 and TRBJ1-5 gives the full variable domain: DGGITQSPKYLFRKEGQNVTLSCEQNLNHDAMYWYRQDPGQGLRLIYYSQIVNDFQKGDIAEGYSVSREKKESFPLTVTSAQKNPTAFYLCASSIQGTRAPQHFGDGTRLSIL.